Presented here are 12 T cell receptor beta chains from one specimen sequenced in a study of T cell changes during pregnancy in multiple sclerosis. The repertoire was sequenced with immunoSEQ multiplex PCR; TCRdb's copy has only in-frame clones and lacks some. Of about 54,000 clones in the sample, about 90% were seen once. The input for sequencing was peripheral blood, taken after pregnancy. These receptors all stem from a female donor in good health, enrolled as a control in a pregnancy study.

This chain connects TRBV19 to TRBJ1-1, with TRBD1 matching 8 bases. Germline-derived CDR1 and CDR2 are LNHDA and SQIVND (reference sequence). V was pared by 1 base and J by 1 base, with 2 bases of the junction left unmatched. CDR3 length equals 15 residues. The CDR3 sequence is CASSIVDRGNTEAFF. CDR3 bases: TGTGCCAGTAGTATAGTCGACAGGGGGAACACTGAAGCTTTCTTT.

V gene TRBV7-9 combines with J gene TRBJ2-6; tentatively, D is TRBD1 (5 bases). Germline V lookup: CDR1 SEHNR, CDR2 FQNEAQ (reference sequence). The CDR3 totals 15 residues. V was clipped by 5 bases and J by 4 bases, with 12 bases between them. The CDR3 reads CASSLQGAGANVLTF. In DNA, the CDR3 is TGTGCCAGCAGCCTACAAGGGGCCGGGGCCAACGTCCTGACTTTC.

CDR3 protein: CASSLAGRVGTEAFF. The CDR3 DNA is TGTGCCAGCAGCTTAGCGGGCAGGGTGGGTACTGAAGCTTTCTTT. The chain has TRBV7-2 and TRBJ1-1, with a possible D match to TRBD1 (5 bases). Germline values: CDR1 SGHTA, CDR2 FQGNSA. V lost 0 bases, J lost 5 bases, and 13 bases lay in between. The CDR3 runs to 15 residues.

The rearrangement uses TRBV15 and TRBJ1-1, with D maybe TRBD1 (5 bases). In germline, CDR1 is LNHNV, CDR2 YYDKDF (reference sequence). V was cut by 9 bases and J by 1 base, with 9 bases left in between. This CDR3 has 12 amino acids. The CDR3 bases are TGTGCCACTGGAGGGGAGAACACTGAAGCTTTCTTT. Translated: CATGGENTEAFF.

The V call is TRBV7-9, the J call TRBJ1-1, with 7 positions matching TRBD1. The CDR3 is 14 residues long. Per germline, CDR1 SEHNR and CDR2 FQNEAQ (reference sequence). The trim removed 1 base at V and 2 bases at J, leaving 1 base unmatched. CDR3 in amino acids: CASSLGQGNTEAFF. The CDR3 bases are TGTGCCAGCAGCTTAGGACAGGGCAACACTGAAGCTTTCTTT.

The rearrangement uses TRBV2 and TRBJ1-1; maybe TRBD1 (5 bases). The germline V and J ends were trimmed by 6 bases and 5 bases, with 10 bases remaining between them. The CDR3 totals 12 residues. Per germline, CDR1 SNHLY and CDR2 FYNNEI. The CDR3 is CASRLGGTEAFF. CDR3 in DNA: TGTGCCAGCAGACTGGGGGGGACTGAAGCTTTCTTT.

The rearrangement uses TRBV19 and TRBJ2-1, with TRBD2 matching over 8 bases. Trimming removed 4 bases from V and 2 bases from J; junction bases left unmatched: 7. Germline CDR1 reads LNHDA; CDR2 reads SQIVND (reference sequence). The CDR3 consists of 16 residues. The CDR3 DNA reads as TGTGCCAGTAGTAACGTCCTCGGGGGGGCCTACAATGAGCAGTTCTTC. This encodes CASSNVLGGAYNEQFF.

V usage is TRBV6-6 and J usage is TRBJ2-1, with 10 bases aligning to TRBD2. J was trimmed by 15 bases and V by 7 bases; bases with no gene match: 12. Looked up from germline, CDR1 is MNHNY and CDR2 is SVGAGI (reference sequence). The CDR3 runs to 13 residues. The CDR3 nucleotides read TGTGCCAGCACCGTACTAGCGGGGCAAGATCTGTTCTTC. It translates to CASTVLAGQDLFF.

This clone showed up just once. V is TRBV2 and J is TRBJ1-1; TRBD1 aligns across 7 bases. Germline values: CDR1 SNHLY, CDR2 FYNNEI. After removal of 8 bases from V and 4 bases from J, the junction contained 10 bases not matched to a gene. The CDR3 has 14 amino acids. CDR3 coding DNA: TGTGCCAGCTCTAAAGAGGGGGCCAGCACTGAAGCTTTCTTT. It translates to CASSKEGASTEAFF.

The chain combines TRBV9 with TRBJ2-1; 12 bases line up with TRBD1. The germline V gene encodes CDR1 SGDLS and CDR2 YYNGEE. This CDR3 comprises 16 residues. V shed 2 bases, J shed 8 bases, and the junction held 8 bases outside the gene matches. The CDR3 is CASSVRGQGAWDEQFF. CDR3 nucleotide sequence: TGTGCCAGCAGCGTGAGGGGACAGGGGGCGTGGGATGAGCAGTTCTTC.

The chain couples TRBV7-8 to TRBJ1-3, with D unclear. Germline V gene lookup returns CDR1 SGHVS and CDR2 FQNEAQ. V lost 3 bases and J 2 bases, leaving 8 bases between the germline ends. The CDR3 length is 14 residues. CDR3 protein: CASSFRRTGNTIYF. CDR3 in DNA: TGTGCCAGCAGCTTCCGGAGGACTGGAAACACCATATATTTT.

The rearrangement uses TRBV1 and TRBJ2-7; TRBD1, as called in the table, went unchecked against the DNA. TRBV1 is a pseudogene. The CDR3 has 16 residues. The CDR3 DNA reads TGCACCAGCAGCCAAGATGCCCAGGGGCCTACCTACGAGCAGTACTTC. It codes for CTSSQDAQGPTYEQYF.